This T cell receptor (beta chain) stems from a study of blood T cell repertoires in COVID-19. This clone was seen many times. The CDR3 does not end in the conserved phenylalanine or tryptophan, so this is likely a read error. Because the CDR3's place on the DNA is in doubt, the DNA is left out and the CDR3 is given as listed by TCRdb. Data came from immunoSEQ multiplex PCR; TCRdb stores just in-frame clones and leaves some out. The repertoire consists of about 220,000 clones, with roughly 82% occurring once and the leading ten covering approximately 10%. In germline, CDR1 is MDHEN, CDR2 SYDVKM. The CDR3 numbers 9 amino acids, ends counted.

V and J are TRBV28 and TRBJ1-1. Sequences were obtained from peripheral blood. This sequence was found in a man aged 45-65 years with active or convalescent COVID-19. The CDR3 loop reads CASSLSFPL.